The T cell receptor (beta chain) under discussion was sequenced for a study of blood T cell repertoires in COVID-19. Across the study: Specimens from acute and convalescent COVID-19 originated in the United States, Italy and Spain.

Per the original data handling: Amplification with reference gene primers provided the estimates of nucleated cell counts. TCRdb's copy holds only in-frame clones and misses some; the assay was immunoSEQ multiplex PCR. D and trimming come from the DNA, and the V and J calls and clone size come from that table. The profile shows about 220,000 clones, around 83% of them singletons. This CDR3 has 17 residues. Germline V gene sequence: CDR1 MNHEY, CDR2 SVGEGT. V lost 4 bases and J 5 bases, leaving 21 bases between the germline ends. V usage is TRBV6-2 or TRBV6-3 and J usage is TRBJ2-1, with D possibly matching TRBD2 (7 bases). This TCR was sampled from a man aged 45-65 years with active or convalescent COVID-19. Sequenced sample: peripheral blood. The CDR3 is CASSSSLAGAGDNEQFF. The CDR3 DNA follows: TGTGCCAGCAGTTCGAGCCTGGCGGGGGCGGGTGACAATGAGCAGTTCTTC.